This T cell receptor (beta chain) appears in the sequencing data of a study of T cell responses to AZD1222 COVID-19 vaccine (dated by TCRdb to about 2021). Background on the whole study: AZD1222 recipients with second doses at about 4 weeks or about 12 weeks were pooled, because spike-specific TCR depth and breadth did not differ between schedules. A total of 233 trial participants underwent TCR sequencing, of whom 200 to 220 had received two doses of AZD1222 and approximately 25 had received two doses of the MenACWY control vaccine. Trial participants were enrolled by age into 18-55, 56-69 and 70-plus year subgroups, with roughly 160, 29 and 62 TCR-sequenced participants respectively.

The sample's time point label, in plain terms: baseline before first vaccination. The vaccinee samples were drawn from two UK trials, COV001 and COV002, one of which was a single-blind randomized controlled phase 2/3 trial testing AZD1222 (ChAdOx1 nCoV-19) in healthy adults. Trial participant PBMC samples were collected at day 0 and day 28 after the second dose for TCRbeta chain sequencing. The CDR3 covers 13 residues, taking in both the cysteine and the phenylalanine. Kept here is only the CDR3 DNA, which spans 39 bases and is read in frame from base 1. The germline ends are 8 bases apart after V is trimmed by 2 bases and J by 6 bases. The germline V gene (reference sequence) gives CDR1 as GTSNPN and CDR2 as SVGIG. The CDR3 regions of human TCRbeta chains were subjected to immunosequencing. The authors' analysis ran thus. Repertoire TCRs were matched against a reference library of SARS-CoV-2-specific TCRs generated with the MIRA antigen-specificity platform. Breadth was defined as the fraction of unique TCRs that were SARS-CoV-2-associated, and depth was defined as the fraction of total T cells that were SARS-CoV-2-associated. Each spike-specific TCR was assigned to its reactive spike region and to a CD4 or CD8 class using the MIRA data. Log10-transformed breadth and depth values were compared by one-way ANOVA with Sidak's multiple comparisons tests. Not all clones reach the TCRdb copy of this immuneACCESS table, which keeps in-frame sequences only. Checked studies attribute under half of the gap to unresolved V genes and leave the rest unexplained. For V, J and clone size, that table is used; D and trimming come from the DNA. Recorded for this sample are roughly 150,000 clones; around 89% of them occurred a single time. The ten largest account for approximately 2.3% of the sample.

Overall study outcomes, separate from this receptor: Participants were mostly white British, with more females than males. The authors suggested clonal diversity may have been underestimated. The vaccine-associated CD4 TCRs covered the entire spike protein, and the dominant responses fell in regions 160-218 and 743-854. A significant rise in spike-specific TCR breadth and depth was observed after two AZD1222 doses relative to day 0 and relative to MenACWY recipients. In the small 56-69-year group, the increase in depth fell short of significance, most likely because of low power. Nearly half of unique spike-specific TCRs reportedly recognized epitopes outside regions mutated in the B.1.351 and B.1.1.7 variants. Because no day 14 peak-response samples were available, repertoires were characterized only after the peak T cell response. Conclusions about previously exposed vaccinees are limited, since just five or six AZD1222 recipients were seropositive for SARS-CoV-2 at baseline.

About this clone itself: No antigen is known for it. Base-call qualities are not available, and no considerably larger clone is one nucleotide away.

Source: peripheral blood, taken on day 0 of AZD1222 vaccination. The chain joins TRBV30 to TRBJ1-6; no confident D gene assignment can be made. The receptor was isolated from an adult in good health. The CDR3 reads CAWSPGSNSPLHF. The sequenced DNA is TGTGCCTGGAGTCCGGGGTCTAATTCACCCCTCCACTTT.